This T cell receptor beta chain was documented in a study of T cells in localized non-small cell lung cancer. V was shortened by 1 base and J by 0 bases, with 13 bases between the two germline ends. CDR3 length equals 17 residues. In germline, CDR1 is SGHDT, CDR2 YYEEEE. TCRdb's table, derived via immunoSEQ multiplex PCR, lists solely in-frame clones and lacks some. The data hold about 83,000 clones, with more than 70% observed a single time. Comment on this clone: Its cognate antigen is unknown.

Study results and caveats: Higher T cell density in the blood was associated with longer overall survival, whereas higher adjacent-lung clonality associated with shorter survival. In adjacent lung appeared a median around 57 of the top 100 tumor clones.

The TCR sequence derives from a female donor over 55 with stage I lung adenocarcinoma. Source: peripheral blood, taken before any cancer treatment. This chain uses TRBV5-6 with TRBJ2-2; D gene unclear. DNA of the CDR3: TGTGCCAGCAGCTTGTTGAGGCAGGTAACGAACACCGGGGAGCTGTTTTTT. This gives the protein CASSLLRQVTNTGELFF. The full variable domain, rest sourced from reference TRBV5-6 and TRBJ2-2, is DAGVTQSPTHLIKTRGQQVTLRCSPKSGHDTVSWYQQALGQGPQFIFQYYEEEERQRGNFPDRFSGHQFPNYSSELNVNALLLGDSALYLCASSLLRQVTNTGELFFGEGSRLTVL.